This entry features one T cell receptor (beta chain) sequence. This CDR3 spans 14 amino acids. The V gene's germline CDR1 is KGHSH and CDR2 LQKENI. V was clipped by 0 bases and J by 0 bases, with 3 bases between them. This sample stems from a study of blood T cell repertoires in COVID-19. Study at large: Nucleic acid was either cDNA or gDNA, and it came from T cells, B-cell-depleted T cells, or PBMCs.

Original processing notes: Reference gene primer amplification gave estimated nucleated cell counts. Using immunoSEQ multiplex PCR, the repertoire was profiled, and TCRdb retains in-frame clones only, with some absent. V and J calls and clone size come straight from that table; D and trimming were deduced from the DNA. The sample contains over 100,000 clones, roughly 82% of which appear only once. V is TRBV18 and J is TRBJ2-1; no clear D. The sample taken for sequencing was peripheral blood. This TCR came from a human donor in a cohort sampled during active COVID-19. DNA for the CDR3: TGTGCCAGCTCACCACCCAGCTCCTACAATGAGCAGTTCTTC. Protein sequence: CASSPPSSYNEQFF.